These 14 T cell receptor beta chains came from one sample sequenced in a study of CD8+ T cells in alopecia areata. The authors extracted RNA and reverse transcribed it into cDNA as the sequencing template. TCRdb's copy holds only in-frame clones and misses some; the assay was immunoSEQ multiplex PCR. This record lists some 1,700 clones, none seen once only, and the top ten clones contain 30% to 45%. Combined cutaneous lymph node cells underwent sorting by CD4, CD8alpha, NKG2D, NKG2ACE and additional markers. Sequencing input: CD8+ T cells sorted from a lymph node. The receptors were gathered from a C3H/HeJ mouse with alopecia areata. This strain's MHC haplotype is H2-k.

This clone was found a few times. Gene names refer to mouse genes. The read ends 4 residues early relative to the CDR3; the germline J gene fills the gap. The chain employs TRBV13-3 and TRBJ2-1; D is ambiguous. Trimming removed 2 bases from V and 6 bases from J, with 9 bases in between. This CDR3 spans 13 amino acids. From germline, CDR1 is NNHDY and CDR2 SYVADS. The CDR3 loop reads CASSEKVGAEQFF. The covered CDR3 bases are TGTGCCAGCAGTGAGAAGGTAGGTGCT.

The sample holds many counts of this clone. Gene names and germline match the mouse. The read gets to within 4 residues of the CDR3 end, and the germline J gene fills in the rest. The chain carries TRBV31 and TRBJ2-7; TRBD2 matches 7 bases. CDR1 is GKSSPN and CDR2 is SITVG in the germline V gene. The CDR3 has 12 residues. The covered CDR3 bases are TGTGCCTGGAGTTGGGGGGTGTAT. This codes for CAWSWGVY. The whole CDR3 sequence reads CAWSWGVYEQYF.

Turning to this clone: Gene names and germline match the mouse. The sequenced fragment ends 4 residues before the CDR3 boundary, so the rest is inferred from the germline J gene. V gene TRBV13-3 combines with J gene TRBJ2-1; 14 bases are shared with TRBD2. Trimming cost V 3 bases and J 4 bases; bases outside gene matches: 3. Germline V CDR1 and CDR2: NNHDY, SYVADS. This CDR3 has 16 amino acids. The CDR3 here is CASSGDWGGDYAEQFF. The CDR3 bases that were read are TGTGCCAGCAGTGGGGACTGGGGGGGCGATTATGCT.

This clone was seen ten or more times. The genes are named according to mouse. The sequenced fragment ends 4 residues before the CDR3 boundary, so the rest is inferred from the germline J gene. The V and J genes are TRBV19 and TRBJ2-5; 8 bases are a match to TRBD2. The CDR3 covers 15 residues. The V segment lost 5 bases and the J segment 2 bases; nucleotides outside the gene matches: 7. Germline CDR1 reads FNHDT; CDR2 reads SITEND (reference sequence). The CDR3 bases that were read are TGTGCCAGCAGGCTGGGGGGTCAATTCCAAGAC. This translates into CASRLGGQFQD. The full CDR3 reads CASRLGGQFQDTQYF. Drawing the rest from reference TRBV19 and TRBJ2-5, the complete variable domain is GGIITQTPKFLIGQEGQKLTLKCQQNFNHDTMYWYRQDSGKGLRLIYYSITENDLQKGDLSEGYDASREKKSSFSLTVTSAQKNEMAVFLCASRLGGQFQDTQYFGPGTRLLVL.

This clone was detected a few times. Gene labels here are mouse ones. The read comes to an end 4 residues before the CDR3 does, leaving the germline J gene to fill in the end. The V call is TRBV5, the J call TRBJ1-1; D unresolved. Germline V gene sequence: CDR1 LGHNA, CDR2 YNLKQL (reference sequence). V lost 4 bases and J lost 0, with 3 bases in between. The CDR3 is 12 residues long. The part of the CDR3 DNA that was read is TGTGCCAGCAGCCCGCAGAACACA. It codes for CASSPQNT. The entire CDR3 sequence reads CASSPQNTEVFF.

This clone is labeled medium-sized (0.01 to 0.1%). Genes and germline are mouse. The CDR3 end falls 4 residues outside the read, so it is completed with the germline J gene. The V and J genes are TRBV13-1 and TRBJ2-2; perhaps TRBD1 as D (7 bases). V was shortened by 0 bases and J by 4 bases, with 16 bases between the two germline ends. Germline assignment: CDR1 NSHNY and CDR2 SYGAGN. The CDR3 is 17 amino acids. The CDR3 region is CASSDAKGAGGTGQLYF. CDR3 DNA, as far as it was read: TGTGCCAGCAGTGATGCAAAGGGGGCAGGGGGCACCGGG.

This clone turned up a few times. Gene names are mouse gene names. The CDR3 is cut off 4 residues early in the read; its end comes from the germline J gene. V is TRBV13-3 and J is TRBJ2-4; possible D gene TRBD1, 6 bases. Germline values: CDR1 NNHDY, CDR2 SYVADS. The CDR3 is made up of 14 amino acids. The CDR3 protein is CASSGRGGENTLYF. CDR3 DNA, as far as it was read: TGTGCCAGCAGTGGCAGGGGAGGAGAAAAC. The variable domain in full, with the rest retrieved from reference TRBV13-3 and TRBJ2-4, is EAAVTQSPRSKVAVTGGKVTLSCHQTNNHDYMYWYRQDTGHGLRLIHYSYVADSTEKGDIPDGYKASRPSQENFSLILELASLSQTAVYFCASSGRGGENTLYFGAGTRLSVL.

A note on this clone: The germline and genes are mouse ones. Read sequence stops 3 residues before the CDR3 end, and the germline J gene provides the missing end. The chain has TRBV13-1 and TRBJ1-6; D remains ambiguous. TRBJ1-6 is designated an ORF whose function remains uncertain. The ends were cut back, 2 bases at V and 5 bases at J, with 5 bases in the middle. The CDR3 loop spans 13 amino acids. Germline V gene data show CDR1 as NSHNY and CDR2 as SYGAGN. The CDR3 spells CASSDKDNSPLYF. The sequenced part of the CDR3 DNA is TGTGCCAGCAGTGACAAAGATAATTCGCCC.

This clone was seen many times. Gene names are the mouse ones. The read terminates 4 residues before the CDR3 end, so the remaining end is supplied by the germline J gene. V gene TRBV13-1 combines with J gene TRBJ2-5; 11 bases fit TRBD2. Trimming at V came to 4 bases and at J to 1 base, leaving 5 bases not matched to a gene. The CDR3 runs 16 residues. Germline CDR1 and CDR2: NSHNY and SYGAGN. CDR3 sequence: CASSPPGLGDQDTQYF. The DNA read from the CDR3 is TGTGCCAGCAGTCCTCCGGGACTGGGGGACCAAGAC.

This clone occurred a few times. Genes here carry mouse names. The read ends 4 residues before the CDR3 terminus; that terminus is restored from the germline J gene. The chain recombines TRBV13-1 with TRBJ2-7; D might be TRBD1 (6 bases). CDR1 NSHNY and CDR2 SYGAGN come from the germline V gene. This CDR3 spans 15 amino acids. The CDR3 reads CASSDPFGQTYEQYF. Partial CDR3 DNA: TGTGCCAGCAGTGATCCCTTTGGACAGACTTAT.

This clone is classed as medium-sized (0.01 to 0.1%). Mouse gene names and germline throughout. The read is 4 residues too short to cover the CDR3 end, so that end is filled in from the germline J gene. The V call is TRBV12-1, the J call TRBJ2-3; 9 bases line up with TRBD2. The V segment lost 4 bases and the J segment 0 bases; nucleotides outside the gene matches: 13. Germline assignment: CDR1 SGHSN and CDR2 HYEKVE. CDR3 length equals 18 residues. The CDR3 is CASSGLGRRAPSAETLYF. CDR3 DNA (partial): TGTGCCAGCTCCGGACTGGGGCGCCGCGCTCCTAGTGCAGAA.

Many counts were recorded for this clone. Germline and genes here are mouse. The read ends 4 residues before the CDR3 terminus; that terminus is restored from the germline J gene. This chain links TRBV13-3 with TRBJ2-5; possible D gene TRBD1, 5 bases. V was cut by 4 bases and J by 3 bases, with 12 bases left in between. In germline, CDR1 is NNHDY, CDR2 SYVADS. There are 14 residues in the CDR3. The CDR3: CASSFRTNQDTQYF. The DNA read from the CDR3 is TGTGCCAGCAGTTTCCGGACAAATCAAGAC. The full variable domain, completed using reference TRBV13-3 and TRBJ2-5, is EAAVTQSPRSKVAVTGGKVTLSCHQTNNHDYMYWYRQDTGHGLRLIHYSYVADSTEKGDIPDGYKASRPSQENFSLILELASLSQTAVYFCASSFRTNQDTQYFGPGTRLLVL.

This clone showed up just a few times. Any gene name here is a mouse gene name. The CDR3 extends 4 residues past the end of the read, so its final part is completed from the germline J gene. The V and J genes are TRBV19 and TRBJ2-1, with 10 bases aligning to TRBD1. V was clipped by 0 bases and J by 6 bases; unmatched bases: 3. CDR3 size: 15 residues. Germline V gene sequence: CDR1 FNHDT, CDR2 SITEND (reference sequence). The CDR3 sequence is CASSIAGTGVAEQFF. The covered CDR3 bases are TGTGCCAGCAGTATAGCTGGGACAGGGGTTGCT.

This clone is labeled as medium-sized (0.01 to 0.1%). Mouse gene names and germline throughout. The read finishes 4 residues shy of the CDR3 end, and the germline J gene is used to complete it. The chain links TRBV17 to TRBJ2-5, with 12 bases aligning to TRBD2. Germline lookup yields CDR1 MNHDT and CDR2 YYDKIL. The CDR3 totals 14 residues. The CDR3: CASSGDWGEDTQYF. The part of the CDR3 DNA that was read is TGTGCTAGCAGTGGGGACTGGGGGGAAGAC.